These T cell receptor beta chains were read from a single sample in a study of cytomegalovirus exposure and HLA in healthy donors. Assay: immunoSEQ multiplex PCR; the TCRdb copy retains only in-frame clones and omits some. The sample includes 150,000 to 200,000 clones, roughly 79% of them seen just once. Sequencing was performed on PBMCs. Receptors were obtained from a woman between 18 and 30 years old in good health and CMV-seropositive. CDR3s include the opening cysteine and the closing phenylalanine or tryptophan. The order of the fields is D gene, V gene, clone size, J gene, CDR3 DNA, CDR3 protein. The D gene is left open where the match is weak. Clone size is given for some rows only: seen once, a few or many times, or a class if the clone is expanded.

D gene: NA
V gene: TRBV27
clone size: NA
J gene: TRBJ1-5
CDR3 DNA: TGTGCCAGCAGTGTTACGACAGATGTTAGCAATCAGCCCCAGCATTTT
CDR3 protein: CASSVTTDVSNQPQHF

D gene: TRBD2
V gene: TRBV7-2
clone size: NA
J gene: TRBJ2-4
CDR3 DNA: TGTGCCAGCAGCTTATCTGGCGGGGGGGCGGGGGGCAACATTCAGTACTTC
CDR3 protein: CASSLSGGGAGGNIQYF

D gene: NA
V gene: TRBV7-6
clone size: NA
J gene: TRBJ2-7
CDR3 DNA: TGTGCCAGCAGCCCTCTAGGAGCGGCCGGCTACGAGCAGTACTTC
CDR3 protein: CASSPLGAAGYEQYF

D gene: NA
V gene: TRBV7-7
clone size: NA
J gene: TRBJ2-3
CDR3 DNA: TGTGCTAGCAGCTCCGGGAGCCACACAGATACGCAGTATTTT
CDR3 protein: CASSSGSHTDTQYF

D gene: NA
V gene: TRBV3-1/TRBV3-2
clone size: NA
J gene: TRBJ1-1
CDR3 DNA: TGTGCCAGCTCTCAGCGAGCTTTCTTT
CDR3 protein: CASSQRAFF

D gene: TRBD1
V gene: TRBV5-4
clone size: NA
J gene: TRBJ2-1
CDR3 DNA: TGTGCCAGCAGCCTCGACAGGGGGATGTACAATGAGCAGTTCTTC
CDR3 protein: CASSLDRGMYNEQFF

D gene: NA
V gene: TRBV2
clone size: NA
J gene: TRBJ2-7
CDR3 DNA: TGTGCCAGCAGTGGCAGGTCCTCCTACGAGCAGTACTTC
CDR3 protein: CASSGRSSYEQYF

D gene: NA
V gene: TRBV14
clone size: once
J gene: TRBJ2-7
CDR3 DNA: TGTGCCAGCAGCACCGGGGTCGAGCAGTACTTC
CDR3 protein: CASSTGVEQYF

D gene: NA
V gene: TRBV29-1
clone size: NA
J gene: TRBJ2-1
CDR3 DNA: TGCAGCGTTGTCCCAGGCAGTTTGGGTGAGGGCTATGAGCAGTTCTTC
CDR3 protein: CSVVPGSLGEGYEQFF

D gene: TRBD1
V gene: TRBV6-6
clone size: NA
J gene: TRBJ1-5
CDR3 DNA: TGTGCCAGCAAACAGGGGTGGAATCAGCCCCAGCATTTT
CDR3 protein: CASKQGWNQPQHF

D gene: TRBD2
V gene: TRBV27
clone size: NA
J gene: TRBJ2-5
CDR3 DNA: TGTGCCAGCAGTTCGGTTAGCGGGGGGGCAGGGGAGACCCAGTACTTC
CDR3 protein: CASSSVSGGAGETQYF

D gene: TRBD2
V gene: TRBV19
clone size: NA
J gene: TRBJ2-7
CDR3 DNA: TGTGCCAGTAGGCCTAGCGGGGGGGCCTACGAGCAGTACTTC
CDR3 protein: CASRPSGGAYEQYF

D gene: NA
V gene: TRBV19
clone size: NA
J gene: TRBJ1-3
CDR3 DNA: TGTGCCAGTACCTCAGACAGCTCTGGAAACACCATATATTTT
CDR3 protein: CASTSDSSGNTIYF

D gene: NA
V gene: TRBV28
clone size: NA
J gene: TRBJ1-1
CDR3 DNA: TGTGCCAGTAGAACCAGGGAAGTCGACACTGAAGCTTTCTTT
CDR3 protein: CASRTREVDTEAFF

D gene: NA
V gene: TRBV7-9
clone size: NA
J gene: TRBJ2-7
CDR3 DNA: TGTGCCAGCAGCCCGCCCCCGGTGGCCTACGAGCAGTACTTC
CDR3 protein: CASSPPPVAYEQYF

D gene: TRBD1
V gene: TRBV7-9
clone size: NA
J gene: TRBJ1-2
CDR3 DNA: TGTGCCAGCAGCTTGGACAGGGCGTCCTATGGCTACACCTTC
CDR3 protein: CASSLDRASYGYTF

D gene: TRBD1
V gene: TRBV6-5
clone size: NA
J gene: TRBJ1-2
CDR3 DNA: TGTGCCAGCAGCCGGGACAGGTTCTATGGCTACACCTTC
CDR3 protein: CASSRDRFYGYTF

D gene: TRBD1
V gene: TRBV7-2
clone size: NA
J gene: TRBJ1-6
CDR3 DNA: TGTGCCAGCAGTCCCCCGGGACAGCGTAATTCACCCCTCCACTTT
CDR3 protein: CASSPPGQRNSPLHF

D gene: TRBD1
V gene: TRBV7-9
clone size: NA
J gene: TRBJ2-1
CDR3 DNA: TGTGCCAGCAGCCATGGGACAGGTAACAATGAGCAGTTCTTC
CDR3 protein: CASSHGTGNNEQFF

D gene: TRBD1
V gene: TRBV7-6
clone size: NA
J gene: TRBJ1-2
CDR3 DNA: TGTGCCAGCAGCTACGGGACAGCGGCTTCACAGGGCTATGGCTACACCTTC
CDR3 protein: CASSYGTAASQGYGYTF

D gene: NA
V gene: TRBV12-5
clone size: NA
J gene: TRBJ1-2
CDR3 DNA: TGTGCTAGTGGTTTTTCCGAGACAGGAGAGATCTATGGCTACACCTTC
CDR3 protein: CASGFSETGEIYGYTF

D gene: NA
V gene: TRBV5-1
clone size: NA
J gene: TRBJ1-6
CDR3 DNA: TGCGCCAGCAGCCCAAGGGGTGGTTTTTCACCCCTCCACTTT
CDR3 protein: CASSPRGGFSPLHF

D gene: NA
V gene: TRBV7-9
clone size: NA
J gene: TRBJ1-2
CDR3 DNA: TGTGCCAGCAGCTTAGATCTGACAATTTATGGCTACACCTTC
CDR3 protein: CASSLDLTIYGYTF

D gene: TRBD1
V gene: TRBV5-1
clone size: NA
J gene: TRBJ2-7
CDR3 DNA: TGCGCCAGCACCCTGACAGGGGGCAATAATTACGAGCAGTACTTC
CDR3 protein: CASTLTGGNNYEQYF

D gene: NA
V gene: TRBV4-1
clone size: NA
J gene: TRBJ1-6
CDR3 DNA: TGCGCCAGCAGCCAAGAGGTGACAGCGACTAATTCACCCCTCCACTTT
CDR3 protein: CASSQEVTATNSPLHF

D gene: TRBD1
V gene: TRBV6-4
clone size: few
J gene: TRBJ1-2
CDR3 DNA: TGTGCCAGCAGTGACAGGGGGCGAGATGGCTACACCTTC
CDR3 protein: CASSDRGRDGYTF

D gene: TRBD1
V gene: TRBV19
clone size: NA
J gene: TRBJ1-5
CDR3 DNA: TGTGCCAGTAGTGAAACCGGGACAGGGGTCAATCAGCCCCAGCATTTT
CDR3 protein: CASSETGTGVNQPQHF

D gene: TRBD1
V gene: TRBV6-5
clone size: NA
J gene: TRBJ1-1
CDR3 DNA: TGTGCCAGCAGTCCCAGGGGGATCAGCACTGAAGCTTTCTTT
CDR3 protein: CASSPRGISTEAFF

D gene: NA
V gene: TRBV6-1
clone size: NA
J gene: TRBJ1-5
CDR3 DNA: TGTGCCAGCAGTGTGGGGGGGCTAAGCAATCAGCCCCAGCATTTT
CDR3 protein: CASSVGGLSNQPQHF

D gene: TRBD1
V gene: TRBV18
clone size: NA
J gene: TRBJ2-7
CDR3 DNA: TGTGCCAGCTCACTCGACAGGGTGAGGGAGCAGTACTTC
CDR3 protein: CASSLDRVREQYF

D gene: NA
V gene: TRBV28
clone size: NA
J gene: TRBJ2-7
CDR3 DNA: TGTGCCAGCAGTGTCCCGGGGGAGCGTAAGTACTTC
CDR3 protein: CASSVPGERKYF

D gene: TRBD1
V gene: TRBV7-8
clone size: NA
J gene: TRBJ1-2
CDR3 DNA: TGTGCCAGCACCAGGGGACAGGGGAACTATGGCTACACCTTC
CDR3 protein: CASTRGQGNYGYTF

D gene: TRBD1
V gene: TRBV7-9
clone size: NA
J gene: TRBJ1-4
CDR3 DNA: TGTGCCAGCAGCTTCACGAACAGGGGTTCGAGTGAAAAACTGTTTTTT
CDR3 protein: CASSFTNRGSSEKLFF

D gene: NA
V gene: TRBV19
clone size: NA
J gene: TRBJ2-1
CDR3 DNA: TGTGCCAGTAGTTCGGGACACCTATACAATGAGCAGTTCTTC
CDR3 protein: CASSSGHLYNEQFF

D gene: TRBD2
V gene: TRBV27
clone size: NA
J gene: TRBJ2-3
CDR3 DNA: TGTGCCAGCAGTTTATGGAAACTAGCGGGGTTCACAGATACGCAGTATTTT
CDR3 protein: CASSLWKLAGFTDTQYF

D gene: NA
V gene: TRBV19
clone size: NA
J gene: TRBJ2-5
CDR3 DNA: TGTGCCAGCAGCGTATCCTCAGAGACCCAGTACTTC
CDR3 protein: CASSVSSETQYF

D gene: NA
V gene: TRBV6-1
clone size: NA
J gene: TRBJ2-7
CDR3 DNA: TGTGCCAGCAGTGAAGTTGAGGAATCCGGCTACGAGCAGTACTTC
CDR3 protein: CASSEVEESGYEQYF

D gene: TRBD1
V gene: TRBV9
clone size: NA
J gene: TRBJ1-1
CDR3 DNA: TGTGCCAGCAGCAACAGCCGACAGGGTGGCACTGAAGCTTTCTTT
CDR3 protein: CASSNSRQGGTEAFF

D gene: TRBD1
V gene: TRBV4-3
clone size: NA
J gene: TRBJ2-7
CDR3 DNA: TGCGCCAGCAGCCAAGGGACAGGCCGCCCCACCCTCTCCCAAATCTTC
CDR3 protein: CASSQGTGRPTLSQIF

D gene: NA
V gene: TRBV9
clone size: NA
J gene: TRBJ2-2
CDR3 DNA: TGTGCCAGCAGCGTAGGGGCTGGGTGGGCCCGGGAGCTGTTTTTT
CDR3 protein: CASSVGAGWARELFF

D gene: NA
V gene: TRBV20-1
clone size: NA
J gene: TRBJ2-1
CDR3 DNA: TGCAGTGTAGCGGCCCGAAGTGGGCAGTTCTTC
CDR3 protein: CSVAARSGQFF

D gene: NA
V gene: TRBV4-1
clone size: NA
J gene: TRBJ2-1
CDR3 DNA: TGCGCCAGCAGCCAAGTTTATTCGGCCCCGGGGAGGTCTAGGGCTTTCAATGAGCAGTTCTTC
CDR3 protein: CASSQVYSAPGRSRAFNEQFF

D gene: NA
V gene: TRBV9
clone size: NA
J gene: TRBJ1-1
CDR3 DNA: TGTGCCAGCAGCGTCCTGTCCAGGAACACTGAAGCTTTCTTT
CDR3 protein: CASSVLSRNTEAFF

D gene: NA
V gene: TRBV12-5
clone size: NA
J gene: TRBJ2-5
CDR3 DNA: TGTGCTAGTGGTTTGGCTACGGGGGGCCCCGAGACCCAGTACTTC
CDR3 protein: CASGLATGGPETQYF

D gene: TRBD1
V gene: TRBV6-5
clone size: NA
J gene: TRBJ2-7
CDR3 DNA: TGTGCCAGCAGGGTACAGGGGAACACCTACGAGCAGTACTTC
CDR3 protein: CASRVQGNTYEQYF

D gene: TRBD2
V gene: TRBV7-9
clone size: NA
J gene: TRBJ2-1
CDR3 DNA: TGTGCCAGCAGCCGGACTAGCGGTCCAAACAATGAGCAGTTCTTC
CDR3 protein: CASSRTSGPNNEQFF

D gene: NA
V gene: TRBV19
clone size: NA
J gene: TRBJ1-2
CDR3 DNA: TGTGCCAGTAGTTCCGGGTTATTTGGCTATGGCTACACCTTC
CDR3 protein: CASSSGLFGYGYTF

D gene: NA
V gene: TRBV11-2
clone size: once
J gene: TRBJ1-2
CDR3 DNA: TGTGCCAGCAGCACCCCGGGACACCTTAACTATGGCTACACCTTC
CDR3 protein: CASSTPGHLNYGYTF

D gene: TRBD2
V gene: TRBV11-3
clone size: NA
J gene: TRBJ2-3
CDR3 DNA: TGTGCCAGCAGCTCCCTCGCGTCGGGGGGGGACACAGATACGCAGTATTTT
CDR3 protein: CASSSLASGGDTDTQYF

D gene: NA
V gene: TRBV7-9
clone size: NA
J gene: TRBJ2-3
CDR3 DNA: TGTGCCAGCAGCCCGTCAGGGATAAACACAGATACGCAGTATTTT
CDR3 protein: CASSPSGINTDTQYF